Here is one T cell receptor (beta chain) with its context. This record comes from a study of T-cell reconstitution after alpha-beta-depleted transplantation in children. The J segment lost 4 bases and the V segment lost 4 bases, leaving 12 bases of the junction unmatched. The CDR3 extends over 16 amino acids. CDR1 is KGHSH, CDR2 LQKENI, per germline. Preparing the TCRbeta library involved the use of unique molecular identifiers. TCRdb itself ran the PCR reads through MiXCR, one entry per CDR3 protein. The sample holds fewer than 250,000 distinct CDR3 sequences, around a sixth seen once. The sequence came from a male patient aged 2-15 years who had a stem cell transplant for acute lymphoblastic leukemia, so the T cells may come from the graft donor. V is TRBV18 and J is TRBJ1-2; 7 nucleotides match TRBD1. The sequenced sample was PBMCs, mostly from graft donor cells, obtained 360 days after TCRalphabeta/CD19-depleted stem cell transplant. CDR3 amino acids: CASSQLAGTETYGYTF. The CDR3 region has the DNA TGTGCCAGCTCACAACTAGCCGGGACAGAAACCTATGGCTACACCTTC.